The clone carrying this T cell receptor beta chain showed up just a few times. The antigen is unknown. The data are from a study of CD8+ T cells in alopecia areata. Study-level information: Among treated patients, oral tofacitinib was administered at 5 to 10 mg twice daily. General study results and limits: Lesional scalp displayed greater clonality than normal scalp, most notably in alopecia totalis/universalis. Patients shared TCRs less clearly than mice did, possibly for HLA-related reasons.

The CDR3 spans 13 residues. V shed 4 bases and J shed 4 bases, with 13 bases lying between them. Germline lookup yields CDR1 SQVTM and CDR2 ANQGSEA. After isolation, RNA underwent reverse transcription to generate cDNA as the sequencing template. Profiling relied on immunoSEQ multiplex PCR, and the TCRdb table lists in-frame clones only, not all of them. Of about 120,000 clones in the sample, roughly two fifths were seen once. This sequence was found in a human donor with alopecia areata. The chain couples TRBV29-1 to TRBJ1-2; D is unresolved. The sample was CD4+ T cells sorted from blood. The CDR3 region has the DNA TGCAGCGTTGTATCAGGAACCCGCTATGGCTACACCTTC. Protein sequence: CSVVSGTRYGYTF.